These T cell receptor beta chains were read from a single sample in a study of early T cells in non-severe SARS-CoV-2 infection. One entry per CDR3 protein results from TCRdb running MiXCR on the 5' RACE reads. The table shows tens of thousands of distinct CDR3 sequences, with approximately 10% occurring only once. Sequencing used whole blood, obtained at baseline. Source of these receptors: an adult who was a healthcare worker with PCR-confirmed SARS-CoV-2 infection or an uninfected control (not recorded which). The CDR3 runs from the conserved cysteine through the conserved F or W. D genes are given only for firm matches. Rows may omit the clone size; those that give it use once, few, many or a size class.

TGTGCCAGCAGTTCGAGAGTAGCGGGAGGGCAATACGAGCAGTACTTC | CASSSRVAGGQYEQYF | TRBV12-3/TRBV12-4 | many | TRBD2 | TRBJ2-7
TGTGCCAGTGGCACGGGGAGATCACCCCAGCATTTT | CASGTGRSPQHF | TRBV19 | many | - | TRBJ1-5
TGTGCCAGCAGCCAAGAACTCGCCGGGAACTATGGCTACACCTTC | CASSQELAGNYGYTF | TRBV4-2 | - | - | TRBJ1-2
TGTGCCAGCAGCCAGGGGCGGGGGGTTAGCAATCAGCCCCAGCATTTT | CASSQGRGVSNQPQHF | TRBV11-3 | few | - | TRBJ1-5
TGTGCCAGCAGCTTACGCCCGGGACAGCCCCAGCATTTT | CASSLRPGQPQHF | TRBV27 | many | - | TRBJ1-5
TGTGCCAGCAGCTTAGTTCGGAGGGCAGATACGCAGTATTTT | CASSLVRRADTQYF | TRBV11-2 | - | - | TRBJ2-3
TGTGCCAGCAGCTCCGGGGGGCCGGGGGAGCAGTTCTTC | CASSSGGPGEQFF | TRBV11-3 | few | - | TRBJ2-1
TGTGCCAGTAGTATAAATCCCTACTCCTACAATGAGCAGTTCTTC | CASSINPYSYNEQFF | TRBV19 | few | - | TRBJ2-1
TGTGCCAGCAGTCGAGCGGGACAGGGGTTATCTGAGCAGTTCTTC | CASSRAGQGLSEQFF | TRBV12-3/TRBV12-4 | - | TRBD1 | TRBJ2-1
TGTGCCAGCAGCTTAGAAGAGGCCGTTTACAATGAGCAGTTCTTC | CASSLEEAVYNEQFF | TRBV11-2 | few | - | TRBJ2-1
TGTGCCAGCGGTGCCCCTCGCGCGAACAATGAGCAGTTCTTC | CASGAPRANNEQFF | TRBV7-2 | few | - | TRBJ2-1
TGTGCCAGCAGCGTGGGGCACAGCTATGGCTACACCTTC | CASSVGHSYGYTF | TRBV9 | many | - | TRBJ1-2
TGTGCCAGCAGTTACGGAGGGGGTTCAGGGAACACCGGGGAGCTGTTTTTT | CASSYGGGSGNTGELFF | TRBV6-6 | many | - | TRBJ2-2
TGCGCCAGCAGCCCCGGACTAGCGGGAGTGACCATCCACAATGAGCAGTTCTTC | CASSPGLAGVTIHNEQFF | TRBV4-1 | - | TRBD2 | TRBJ2-1
TGTGCCAGCAGCGGAATAGGACTAGCGAGCAATGAGCAGTTCTTC | CASSGIGLASNEQFF | TRBV9 | - | TRBD2 | TRBJ2-1
TGTGCCAGCAGCTCGGGAGCGGGGCCAATGGATGGCTACACCTTC | CASSSGAGPMDGYTF | TRBV11-2 | - | - | TRBJ1-2
TGTGCCAGCAGTTTTAGGTCCGGGTCGCGCCGGGAGACCCAGTACTTC | CASSFRSGSRRETQYF | TRBV12-3/TRBV12-4 | many | - | TRBJ2-5
TGTGCCAGCAAACAGGGAACCTACAATGAGCAGTTCTTC | CASKQGTYNEQFF | TRBV2 | - | - | TRBJ2-1
TGTGCCAGCAGTGTCACCATCGGGGCTCAAGAGACCCAGTACTTC | CASSVTIGAQETQYF | TRBV6-1 | few | - | TRBJ2-5
TGTGCCAGCAGTCAAACGGGACTAGCGGGGGTAGCAAGCGAGCAGTACTTC | CASSQTGLAGVASEQYF | TRBV5-4 | few | TRBD2 | TRBJ2-7
TGTGCCAGTGGGAGGAGGACTAGCGGGCAAGAGACCCAGTACTTC | CASGRRTSGQETQYF | TRBV5-4 | - | TRBD2 | TRBJ2-5
TGTGCCAGCAGACCCACCCAGGGGGCCAACTATGGCTACACCTTC | CASRPTQGANYGYTF | TRBV6-1 | once | TRBD1 | TRBJ1-2
TGTGCCAGCAGCTTAGGACTGGCGTCCTACGAGCAGTACTTC | CASSLGLASYEQYF | TRBV7-6 | few | - | TRBJ2-7
TGTGCCAGCAGGCTAGCGGGCCCTTACAATGAGCAGTTCTTC | CASRLAGPYNEQFF | TRBV7-8 | many | TRBD2 | TRBJ2-1
TGCACTGTCCCCCCACATAGCGGGAGGGCTTACAATGAGCAGTTCTTC | CTVPPHSGRAYNEQFF | TRBV20-1 | - | TRBD2 | TRBJ2-1
TGTGCCAGCAGTTGGGTTGAAAATGAGCAGTTCTTC | CASSWVENEQFF | TRBV12-3/TRBV12-4 | many | - | TRBJ2-1
TGTGCCAGCAGTTTATGGGTCAGTGGCTACACCTTC | CASSLWVSGYTF | TRBV28 | - | - | TRBJ1-2
TGTGCCAGCAGTTGGACAGGCAATCAGCCCCAGCATTTT | CASSWTGNQPQHF | TRBV12-3/TRBV12-4 | few | - | TRBJ1-5
TGTGCCAGCAGCACGGGACTAGCGGCCGGCGAGCAGTACTTC | CASSTGLAAGEQYF | TRBV27 | few | TRBD2 | TRBJ2-7
TGTGCCAGCACCGGAATCTACAGGGACACTGAAGCTTTCTTT | CASTGIYRDTEAFF | TRBV7-9 | many | - | TRBJ1-1
TGTGCCAGCAGCCTCCGACAGGGGGTCCACGAGCAGTACTTC | CASSLRQGVHEQYF | TRBV7-9 | few | TRBD1 | TRBJ2-7
TGTGCCAGCAGCTTAGATCGGACCGGGAGCTCCTACAATGAGCAGTTCTTC | CASSLDRTGSSYNEQFF | TRBV11-2 | - | - | TRBJ2-1
TGTGCCAGCAGCTTATTCCCGGGGAATGAGCAGTTCTTC | CASSLFPGNEQFF | TRBV7-3 | - | - | TRBJ2-1
TGTGCCAGCAGCTTAGTAGCGGGATACCGCACAGATACGCAGTATTTT | CASSLVAGYRTDTQYF | TRBV11-3 | - | TRBD2 | TRBJ2-3
TGTGCCAGCAGCCCCGGGGGACAGCTAAACTATGGCTACACCTTC | CASSPGGQLNYGYTF | TRBV7-2 | - | TRBD1 | TRBJ1-2
TGTGCCAGCTCATCAAGGACGAATGAGCAGTTCTTC | CASSSRTNEQFF | TRBV18 | - | - | TRBJ2-1
TGTGCCAGCAGCCAAGTGGGTGCAGTCCGCACAGATACGCAGTATTTT | CASSQVGAVRTDTQYF | TRBV4-2 | - | - | TRBJ2-3